These T cell receptor beta chains were read from a single sample in a study of T-cell reconstitution after alpha-beta-depleted transplantation in children. TCRdb fed the PCR reads into MiXCR, producing one record per CDR3 protein. Here the sample spans hundreds of thousands of distinct CDR3 sequences, about 10% being singletons. Sequencing was performed on PBMCs, taken before TCRalphabeta/CD19-depleted stem cell transplant. The source is a child between 2 and 9 years old with inherited bone marrow failure, due to receive a stem cell transplant. CDR3s include the opening cysteine and the closing phenylalanine or tryptophan. D genes are given only for firm matches. Rows may omit the clone size; those that give it use once, few, many or a size class.

v_call	j_call	cdr3_length	d_call	clone_size	cdr3_nt	cdr3_aa
TRBV4-1	TRBJ2-2	13	NA	many	TGCGCCAGCAGCCGTCTAACAATGGGGGAGCTGTTTTTT	CASSRLTMGELFF
TRBV20-1	TRBJ2-3	15	NA	many	TGCAGTGCTTCTCCAAAGAGGGCATACACAGATACGCAGTATTTT	CSASPKRAYTDTQYF
TRBV27	TRBJ2-3	15	NA	NA	TGTGCCAGCAGTTTAGGGCCAGGGGGGACATATACGCAGTATTTT	CASSLGPGGTYTQYF
TRBV28	TRBJ2-5	15	TRBD2	few	TGTGCCAGCAGTTTAGCGGGAGGGGTTCGAGAGACCCAGTACTTC	CASSLAGGVRETQYF
TRBV6-2/TRBV6-3	TRBJ2-2	18	TRBD2	NA	TGTGCCAGCTCATCTCTAGCGGCCAAATACACGAACACCGGGGAGCTGTTTTTT	CASSSLAAKYTNTGELFF
TRBV9	TRBJ2-1	15	TRBD2	few	TGTGCCAGCAGCGTTAGACTAGCCGACTACGGTGAGCAGTTCTTC	CASSVRLADYGEQFF
TRBV9	TRBJ2-1	15	NA	many	TGTGCCAGCAGCGTAGGCGGGGGCTACTACAATGAGCAGTTCTTC	CASSVGGGYYNEQFF
TRBV7-8	TRBJ2-1	15	TRBD1	NA	TGTGCCAGCAGCTCGGGGACAGAACTCAACAATGAGCAGTTCTTC	CASSSGTELNNEQFF
TRBV6-2/TRBV6-3	TRBJ2-1	19	TRBD2	few	TGTGCCAGCAGTTACCCGGGGCTTAGCGGGGATCCTTCCTACAATGAGCAGTTCTTC	CASSYPGLSGDPSYNEQFF
TRBV7-9	TRBJ2-1	15	NA	NA	TGTGCCAGCAGCGCGGTCAGCGGGACATACAATGAGCAGTTCTTC	CASSAVSGTYNEQFF
TRBV18	TRBJ1-6	14	NA	many	TGTGCCAGCTCACCCGGACAGTATAATTCACCCCTCCACTTT	CASSPGQYNSPLHF
TRBV25-1	TRBJ2-2	16	TRBD2	many	TGTGCCAGCAGTGTGCTAGCGGGAGGGAACACCGGGGAGCTGTTTTTT	CASSVLAGGNTGELFF
TRBV7-2	TRBJ1-4	17	TRBD1	few	TGTGCCAGCAGCCCCAGGATCTGGACAGGGGCAGATGAAAAACTGTTTTTT	CASSPRIWTGADEKLFF
TRBV10-3	TRBJ2-7	13	NA	many	TGTGCCATCAGTGAATGGGGTGCCTACGAGCAGTACTTC	CAISEWGAYEQYF
TRBV5-1	TRBJ2-7	13	TRBD1	many	TGCGCCAGCAGCTTTGGGACAGGGTGGAAGCAGTACTTC	CASSFGTGWKQYF
TRBV20-1	TRBJ1-2	14	NA	few	TGCAGTGCTAGAGAAGTCAGTCTTCACTATGGCTACACCTTC	CSAREVSLHYGYTF
TRBV7-9	TRBJ2-3	16	TRBD2	many	TGTGCCAGCAGCTCGGGGCTAGCGGGAGAAACAGATACGCAGTATTTT	CASSSGLAGETDTQYF
TRBV24-1	TRBJ2-3	14	TRBD2	many	TGTGCCACCCGGGGGGTTTCCGACACAGATACGCAGTATTTT	CATRGVSDTDTQYF
TRBV10-3	TRBJ2-1	12	NA	NA	TGTGCCATCAGTGAGGAGGGGATGGAGCAGTTCTTC	CAISEEGMEQFF
TRBV12-3/TRBV12-4	TRBJ2-5	16	TRBD2	many	TGTGCCAGCAGCATTTATAGCGGGAGGGGGCAAGAGACCCAGTACTTC	CASSIYSGRGQETQYF
TRBV19	TRBJ2-1	13	NA	NA	TGTGCCAGTGCCGGGACGGGGTGGAATGAGCAGTTCTTC	CASAGTGWNEQFF
TRBV28	TRBJ2-1	15	NA	many	TGTGCCAGCAGTTTAGCGGGGCATAGGAACAATGAGCAGTTCTTC	CASSLAGHRNNEQFF
TRBV7-2	TRBJ2-1	16	NA	many	TGTGCCAGCAGGTCAGGCGGGGTTAGCTCCTACAATGAGCAGTTCTTC	CASRSGGVSSYNEQFF
TRBV29-1	TRBJ2-1	11	NA	many	TGCAGCGTTGAGAGGTACAATGAGCAGTTCTTC	CSVERYNEQFF
TRBV10-3	TRBJ2-7	13	NA	many	TGTGCCATCAGCCTCTCGCGGACCTACGAGCAGTACTTC	CAISLSRTYEQYF
TRBV28	TRBJ2-5	14	TRBD2	many	TGTGCCAGCAGGCAGCGGGAGGTTCAAGAGACCCAGTACTTC	CASRQREVQETQYF
TRBV10-3	TRBJ2-5	14	TRBD1	many	TGTGCCATCAGCGGACAGGGGGCTTGGGAGACCCAGTACTTC	CAISGQGAWETQYF
TRBV4-2	TRBJ2-3	15	NA	many	TGTGCCAGCAGCCAAGAGTGGCCGGCAGGAGATACGCAGTATTTT	CASSQEWPAGDTQYF
TRBV12-3/TRBV12-4	TRBJ1-2	13	NA	many	TGTGCCAGCAGCGACAGAAGAGGTAATGGCTACACCTTC	CASSDRRGNGYTF
TRBV2	TRBJ2-1	14	TRBD2	many	TGTGCCAGCAGAGTACTAGCGGGAGTCCCTGAGCAGTTCTTC	CASRVLAGVPEQFF
TRBV7-2	TRBJ2-1	17	NA	few	TGTGCCAGCAGCTTATCGATGTGGGGGGCGTTTTACAATGAGCAGTTCTTC	CASSLSMWGAFYNEQFF
TRBV5-4	TRBJ2-1	14	NA	NA	TGTGCCAGCAGCTGGGGGGGCAGGGATGCTGAGCAGTTCTTC	CASSWGGRDAEQFF
TRBV3-1	TRBJ1-1	14	NA	many	TGTGCCAGCACCGACTGGGGCAGGGGCACTGAAGCTTTCTTT	CASTDWGRGTEAFF
TRBV19	TRBJ1-5	16	TRBD1	few	TGTGCCAGTAAATTGGCGGGACAGGGGGCCGGCCAGCCCCAGCATTTT	CASKLAGQGAGQPQHF
TRBV6-2/TRBV6-3	TRBJ2-7	12	TRBD2	NA	TGTGCCAGCATAGCGGGTAGCCACGAGCAGTACTTC	CASIAGSHEQYF
TRBV7-2	TRBJ1-1	14	NA	few	TGTGCCAGCAGCGCCTTCGGGGAGAACACTGAAGCTTTCTTT	CASSAFGENTEAFF
TRBV12-3/TRBV12-4	TRBJ2-2	16	TRBD2	many	TGTGCCAGCCTACCCCAACTAGCGGGAGTTCCCGGGGAGCTGTTTTTT	CASLPQLAGVPGELFF
TRBV5-1	TRBJ2-7	15	TRBD2	NA	TGCGCCAGCAGACCGCCGGGACTAGCGGGATCCGAGCAGTACTTC	CASRPPGLAGSEQYF
TRBV4-3	TRBJ2-1	18	TRBD1	NA	TGCGCCAGCAGCCATAATCCCCCCCAGGGACAGTCCTACAATGAGCAGTTCTTC	CASSHNPPQGQSYNEQFF
TRBV6-1	TRBJ2-7	14	NA	many	TGTGCCAGCAACGCACGGGACGGTGCCTACGAGCAGTACTTC	CASNARDGAYEQYF
TRBV27	TRBJ1-1	14	NA	many	TGTGCCAGCACTAGTGGGTACTTAGGAACTGAAGCTTTCTTT	CASTSGYLGTEAFF
TRBV4-1	TRBJ2-1	13	TRBD1	many	TGCGCCAGCAGCCAAGGAGGGGGCCGGGAGCAGTTCTTC	CASSQGGGREQFF
TRBV6-5	TRBJ2-1	14	NA	few	TGTGCCAGCAGTTACTCGACCAGCTTCAATGAGCAGTTCTTC	CASSYSTSFNEQFF